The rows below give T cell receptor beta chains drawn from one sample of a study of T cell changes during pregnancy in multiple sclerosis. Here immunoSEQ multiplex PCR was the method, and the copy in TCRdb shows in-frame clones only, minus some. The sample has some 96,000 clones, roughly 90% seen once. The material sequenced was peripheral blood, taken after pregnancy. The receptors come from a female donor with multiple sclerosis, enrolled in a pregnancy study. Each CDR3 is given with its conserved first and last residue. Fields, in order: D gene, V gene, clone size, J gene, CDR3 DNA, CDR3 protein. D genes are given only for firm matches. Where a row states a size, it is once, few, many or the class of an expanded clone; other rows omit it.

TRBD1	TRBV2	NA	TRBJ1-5	TGTGCCAGCGGCGGGGACAGACTAATTTCTGGCAATCAGCCCCAGCATTTT	CASGGDRLISGNQPQHF
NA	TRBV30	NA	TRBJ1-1	TGTGCCTGGGAGGGGGTTGGCACTGAAGCTTTCTTT	CAWEGVGTEAFF
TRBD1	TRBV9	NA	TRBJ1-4	TGTGCCAGCAGCGTAGCCCCAGGACAGGGGAATGAAAAACTGTTTTTT	CASSVAPGQGNEKLFF
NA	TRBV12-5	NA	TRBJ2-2	TGTGCTAGTGGTTTGTATCGCGGCGGGGAGCTGTTTTTT	CASGLYRGGELFF
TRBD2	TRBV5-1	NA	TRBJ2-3	TGCGCCAGCAGCTTGGGTAGCGGGGGAACAGATACGCAGTATTTT	CASSLGSGGTDTQYF
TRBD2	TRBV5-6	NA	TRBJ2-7	TGTGCCAGCAGCTCGGTAGCGGGGGGGTACGAGCAGTACTTC	CASSSVAGGYEQYF
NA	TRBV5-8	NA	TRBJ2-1	TGTGCCAGCAGCCTGACGCTAGTTCCCAATGAGCAGTTCTTC	CASSLTLVPNEQFF
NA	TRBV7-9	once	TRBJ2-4	TGTGCCAGCAGCCCTCAGGGGTCTTCAGGAAACATTCAGTACTTC	CASSPQGSSGNIQYF
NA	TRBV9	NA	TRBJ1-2	TGTGCCAGCAGCGTAAGAGGCTCCAAGTATGGCTACACCTTC	CASSVRGSKYGYTF
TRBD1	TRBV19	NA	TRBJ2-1	TGTGCCAGTAGTGGACAGGGTTGGAATGAGCAGTTCTTC	CASSGQGWNEQFF
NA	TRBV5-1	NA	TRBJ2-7	TGCGCCAGCAGCTTGGACAGTTTTAACTACGAGCAGTACTTC	CASSLDSFNYEQYF
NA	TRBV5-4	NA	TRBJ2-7	TGTGCCAGCAGGACCGACGCGGGAACTTCCTACGAGCAGTACTTC	CASRTDAGTSYEQYF
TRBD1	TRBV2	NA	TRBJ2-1	TGTGCCAGCAGTGTCGACAGGGGCAGGGATGAGCAGTTCTTC	CASSVDRGRDEQFF
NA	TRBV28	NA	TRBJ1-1	TGTGCCAGCAGAGCAGGTACGAACACTGAAGCTTTCTTT	CASRAGTNTEAFF
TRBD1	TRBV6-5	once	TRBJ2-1	TGTGCCAGCATGCAGGACAGGGCATACAATGAGCAGTTCTTC	CASMQDRAYNEQFF
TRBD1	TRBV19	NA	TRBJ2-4	TGTGCCAGTAGTCCAGGGACAGCCTTGAGTAAAAACATTCAGTACTTC	CASSPGTALSKNIQYF
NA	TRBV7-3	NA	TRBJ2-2	TGTGCCAGCACCGATGGTGGTCGGGGGGAGCTGTTTTTT	CASTDGGRGELFF
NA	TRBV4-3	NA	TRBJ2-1	TGCGCCAGCAGCCAAGGGGGGGAAACCTACAATGAGCAGTTCTTC	CASSQGGETYNEQFF
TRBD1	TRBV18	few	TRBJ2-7	TGTGCCAGCTTAAACACAGGGGACGAGCAGTACTTC	CASLNTGDEQYF
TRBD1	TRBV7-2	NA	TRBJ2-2	TGTGCCAGCAGCTTAGTTGGGACAGGGAACACCGGGGAGCTGTTTTTT	CASSLVGTGNTGELFF
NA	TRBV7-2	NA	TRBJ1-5	TGTGCCAGCAGCTTAGTAGCAGGGGATCAGCCCCAGCATTTT	CASSLVAGDQPQHF
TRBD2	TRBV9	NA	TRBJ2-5	TGTGCCAGCAATATAGCGGGAGGGTACCAAGAGACCCAGTACTTC	CASNIAGGYQETQYF
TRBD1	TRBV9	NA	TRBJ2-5	TGTGCCAGCAGCCTGGGACAGCTCCAAGAGACCCAGTACTTC	CASSLGQLQETQYF